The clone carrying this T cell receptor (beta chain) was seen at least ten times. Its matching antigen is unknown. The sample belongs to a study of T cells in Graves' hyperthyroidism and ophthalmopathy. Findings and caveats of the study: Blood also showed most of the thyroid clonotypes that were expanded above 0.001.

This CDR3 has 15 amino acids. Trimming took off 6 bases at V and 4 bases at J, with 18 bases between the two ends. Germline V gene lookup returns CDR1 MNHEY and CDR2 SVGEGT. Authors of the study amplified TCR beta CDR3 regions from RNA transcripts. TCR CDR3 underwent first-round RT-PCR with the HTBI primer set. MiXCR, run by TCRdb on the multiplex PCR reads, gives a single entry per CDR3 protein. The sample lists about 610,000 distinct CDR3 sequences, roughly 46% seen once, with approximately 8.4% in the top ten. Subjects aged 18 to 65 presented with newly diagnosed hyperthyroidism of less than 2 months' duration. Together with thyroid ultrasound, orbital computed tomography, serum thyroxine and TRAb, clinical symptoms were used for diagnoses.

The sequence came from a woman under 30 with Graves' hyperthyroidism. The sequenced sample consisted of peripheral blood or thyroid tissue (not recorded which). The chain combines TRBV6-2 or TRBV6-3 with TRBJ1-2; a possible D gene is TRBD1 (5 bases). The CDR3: CASSSFATEVYGYTF. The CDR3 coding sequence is TGTGCCAGCAGCTCGTTTGCGACAGAAGTCTATGGCTACACCTTC.